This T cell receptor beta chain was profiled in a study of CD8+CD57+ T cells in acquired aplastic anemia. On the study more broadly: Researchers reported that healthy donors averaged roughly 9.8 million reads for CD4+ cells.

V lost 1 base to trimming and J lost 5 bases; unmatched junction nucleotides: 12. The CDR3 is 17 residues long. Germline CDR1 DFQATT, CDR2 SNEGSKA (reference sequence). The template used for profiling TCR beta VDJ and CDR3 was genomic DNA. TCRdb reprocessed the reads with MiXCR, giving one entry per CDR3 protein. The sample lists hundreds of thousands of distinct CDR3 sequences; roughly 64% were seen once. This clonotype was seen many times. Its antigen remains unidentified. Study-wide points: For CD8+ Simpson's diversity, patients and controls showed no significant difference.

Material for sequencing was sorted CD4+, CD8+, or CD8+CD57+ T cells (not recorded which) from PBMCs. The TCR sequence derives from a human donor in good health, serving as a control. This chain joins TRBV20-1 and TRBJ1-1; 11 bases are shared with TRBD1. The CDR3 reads CSARGAPGTGGRTEAFF. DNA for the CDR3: TGCAGTGCTAGAGGGGCGCCCGGGACAGGGGGAAGAACTGAAGCTTTCTTT.